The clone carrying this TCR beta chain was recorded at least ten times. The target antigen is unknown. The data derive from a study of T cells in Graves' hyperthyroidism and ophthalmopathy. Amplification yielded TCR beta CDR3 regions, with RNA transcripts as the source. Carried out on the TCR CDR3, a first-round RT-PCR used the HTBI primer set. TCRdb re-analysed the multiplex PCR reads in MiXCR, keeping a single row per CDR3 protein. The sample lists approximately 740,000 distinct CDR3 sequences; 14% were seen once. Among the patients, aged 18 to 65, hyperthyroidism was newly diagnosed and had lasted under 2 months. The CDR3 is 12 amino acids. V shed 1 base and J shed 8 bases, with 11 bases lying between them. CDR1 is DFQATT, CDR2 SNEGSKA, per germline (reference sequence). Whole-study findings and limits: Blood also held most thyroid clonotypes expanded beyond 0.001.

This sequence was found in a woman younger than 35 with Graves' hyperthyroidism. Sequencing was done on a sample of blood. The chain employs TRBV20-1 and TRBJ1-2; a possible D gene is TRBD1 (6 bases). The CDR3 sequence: CSARVGGGGYTF. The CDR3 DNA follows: TGCAGTGCTAGAGTGGGGGGGGGCGGCTACACCTTC.